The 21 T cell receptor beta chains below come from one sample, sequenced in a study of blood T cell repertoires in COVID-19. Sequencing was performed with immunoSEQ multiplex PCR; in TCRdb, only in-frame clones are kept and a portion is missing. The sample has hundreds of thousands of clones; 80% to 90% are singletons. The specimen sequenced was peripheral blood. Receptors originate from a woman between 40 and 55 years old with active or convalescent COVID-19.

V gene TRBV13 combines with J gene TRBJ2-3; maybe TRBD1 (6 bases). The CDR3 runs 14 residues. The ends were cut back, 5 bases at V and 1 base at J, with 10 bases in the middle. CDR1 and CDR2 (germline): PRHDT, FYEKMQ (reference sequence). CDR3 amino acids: CASSIRQGTDTQYF. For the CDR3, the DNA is TGTGCCAGCAGCATCCGACAGGGCACAGATACGCAGTATTTT.

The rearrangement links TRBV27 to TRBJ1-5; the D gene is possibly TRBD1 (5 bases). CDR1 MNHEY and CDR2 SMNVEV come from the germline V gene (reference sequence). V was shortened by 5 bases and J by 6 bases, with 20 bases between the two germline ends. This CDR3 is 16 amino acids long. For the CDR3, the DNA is TGTGCCAGCAGTAGTCCATTGGGGATGGGGCGTCAGCCCCAGCATTTT. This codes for CASSSPLGMGRQPQHF.

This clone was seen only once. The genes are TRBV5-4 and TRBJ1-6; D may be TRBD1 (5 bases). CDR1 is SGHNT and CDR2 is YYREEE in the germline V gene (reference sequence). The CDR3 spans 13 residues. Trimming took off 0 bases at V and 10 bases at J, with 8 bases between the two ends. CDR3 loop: CASSLEGESPLHF. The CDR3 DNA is TGTGCCAGCAGCTTGGAAGGGGAATCACCCCTCCACTTT. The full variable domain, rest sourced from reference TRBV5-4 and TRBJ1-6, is ETGVTQSPTHLIKTRGQQVTLRCSSQSGHNTVSWYQQALGQGPQFIFQYYREEENGRGNFPPRFSGLQFPNYSSELNVNALELDDSALYLCASSLEGESPLHFGNGTRLTVT.

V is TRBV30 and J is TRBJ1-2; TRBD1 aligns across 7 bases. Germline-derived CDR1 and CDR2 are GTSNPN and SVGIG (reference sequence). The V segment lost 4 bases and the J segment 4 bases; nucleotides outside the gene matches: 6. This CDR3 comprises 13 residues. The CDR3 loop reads CAWKGAKGYGYTF. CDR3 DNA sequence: TGTGCCTGGAAGGGGGCCAAGGGCTATGGCTACACCTTC. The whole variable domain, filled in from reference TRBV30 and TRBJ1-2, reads SQTIHQWPATLVQPVGSPLSLECTVEGTSNPNLYWYRQAAGRGLQLLFYSVGIGQISSEVPQNLSASRPQDRQFILSSKKLLLSDSGFYLCAWKGAKGYGYTFGSGTRLTVV.

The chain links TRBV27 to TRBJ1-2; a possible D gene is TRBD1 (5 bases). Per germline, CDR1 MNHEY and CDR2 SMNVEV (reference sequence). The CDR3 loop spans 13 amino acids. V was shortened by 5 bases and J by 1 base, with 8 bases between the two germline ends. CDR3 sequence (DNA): TGTGCCAGCAGTCACAGGCATAACTATGGCTACACCTTC. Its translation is CASSHRHNYGYTF.

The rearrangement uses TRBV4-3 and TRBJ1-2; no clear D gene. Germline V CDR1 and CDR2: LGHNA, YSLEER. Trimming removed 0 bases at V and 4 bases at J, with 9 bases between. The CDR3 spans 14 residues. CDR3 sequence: CASSQDGLPYGYTF. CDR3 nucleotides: TGCGCCAGCAGCCAAGATGGGCTTCCCTATGGCTACACCTTC.

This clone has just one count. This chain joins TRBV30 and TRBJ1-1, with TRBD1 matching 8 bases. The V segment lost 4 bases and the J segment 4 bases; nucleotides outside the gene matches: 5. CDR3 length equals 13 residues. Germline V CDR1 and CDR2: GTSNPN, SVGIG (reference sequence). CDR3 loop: CAWTRTGRTEAFF. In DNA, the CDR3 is TGTGCCTGGACCCGGACAGGGCGCACTGAAGCTTTCTTT.

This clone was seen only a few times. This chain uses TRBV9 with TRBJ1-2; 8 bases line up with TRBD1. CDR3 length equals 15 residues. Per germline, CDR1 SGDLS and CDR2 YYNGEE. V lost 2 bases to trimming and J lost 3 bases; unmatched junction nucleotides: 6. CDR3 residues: CASSVRTGSDYGYTF. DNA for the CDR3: TGTGCCAGCAGCGTTCGGACAGGGTCGGACTATGGCTACACCTTC.

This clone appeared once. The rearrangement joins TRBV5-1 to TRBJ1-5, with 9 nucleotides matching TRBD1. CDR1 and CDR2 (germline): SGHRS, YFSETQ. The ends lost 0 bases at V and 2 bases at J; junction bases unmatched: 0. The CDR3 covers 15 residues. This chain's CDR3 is CASSLGDRGNQPQHF. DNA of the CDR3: TGCGCCAGCAGCTTGGGGGACAGGGGCAATCAGCCCCAGCATTTT.

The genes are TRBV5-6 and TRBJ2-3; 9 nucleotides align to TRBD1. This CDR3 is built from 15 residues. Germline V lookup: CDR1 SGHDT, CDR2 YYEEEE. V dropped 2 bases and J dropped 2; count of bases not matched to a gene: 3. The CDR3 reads CASSFGQGNTDTQYF. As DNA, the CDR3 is TGTGCCAGCAGCTTCGGACAGGGGAACACAGATACGCAGTATTTT.

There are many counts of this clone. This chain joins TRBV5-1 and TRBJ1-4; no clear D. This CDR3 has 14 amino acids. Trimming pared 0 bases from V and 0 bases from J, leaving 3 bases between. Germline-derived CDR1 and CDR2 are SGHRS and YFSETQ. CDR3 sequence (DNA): TGCGCCAGCAGCTTGGACACAACTAATGAAAAACTGTTTTTT. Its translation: CASSLDTTNEKLFF.

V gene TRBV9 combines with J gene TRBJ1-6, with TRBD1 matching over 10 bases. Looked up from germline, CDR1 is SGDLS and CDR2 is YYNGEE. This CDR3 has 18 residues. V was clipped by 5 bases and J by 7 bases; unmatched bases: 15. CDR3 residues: CASRAPGQGLQRNSPLHF. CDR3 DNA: TGTGCCAGCAGGGCACCGGGACAGGGGCTACAGCGGAATTCACCCCTCCACTTT.

The CDR3 DNA follows: TGTGCCAGCAGTTTCGACAGGGCCTATGGCTACACCTTC. This gives the protein CASSFDRAYGYTF. The J gene is TRBJ1-2, the V gene TRBV28, with 7 nucleotides matching TRBD1. V lost 3 bases to trimming and J lost 4 bases; unmatched junction nucleotides: 2. CDR1 is MDHEN and CDR2 is SYDVKM in the germline V gene. This CDR3 has 13 amino acids.

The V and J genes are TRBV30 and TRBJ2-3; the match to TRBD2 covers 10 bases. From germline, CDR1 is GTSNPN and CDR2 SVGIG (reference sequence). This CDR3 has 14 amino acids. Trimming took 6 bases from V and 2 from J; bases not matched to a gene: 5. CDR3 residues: CACLAGAHTDTQYF. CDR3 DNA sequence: TGTGCCTGTCTAGCGGGGGCTCACACAGATACGCAGTATTTT.

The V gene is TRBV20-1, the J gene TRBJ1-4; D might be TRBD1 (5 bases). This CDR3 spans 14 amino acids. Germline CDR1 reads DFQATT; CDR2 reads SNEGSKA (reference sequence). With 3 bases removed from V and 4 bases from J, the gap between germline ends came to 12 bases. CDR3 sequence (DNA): TGCAGTGCTAGTCCCGGGGGGGATAATGAAAAACTGTTTTTT. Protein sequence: CSASPGGDNEKLFF.

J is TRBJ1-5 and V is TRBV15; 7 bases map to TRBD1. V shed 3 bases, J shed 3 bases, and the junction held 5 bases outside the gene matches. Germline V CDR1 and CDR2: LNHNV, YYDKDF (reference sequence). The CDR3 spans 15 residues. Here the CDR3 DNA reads TGTGCCACCAGCAGGTCAAGGGGGCCCAATCAGCCCCAGCATTTT. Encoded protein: CATSRSRGPNQPQHF.

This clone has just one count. The CDR3 coding sequence is TGCGCCAGCAGCCAAGAGCCACCGGGAACTGAGCAGTTCTTC. This codes for CASSQEPPGTEQFF. V is TRBV4-3 and J is TRBJ2-1; the D gene is possibly TRBD2 (5 bases). V was shortened by 0 bases and J by 9 bases, with 12 bases between the two germline ends. Germline V gives CDR1 LGHNA, CDR2 YSLEER. The CDR3 loop spans 14 amino acids.

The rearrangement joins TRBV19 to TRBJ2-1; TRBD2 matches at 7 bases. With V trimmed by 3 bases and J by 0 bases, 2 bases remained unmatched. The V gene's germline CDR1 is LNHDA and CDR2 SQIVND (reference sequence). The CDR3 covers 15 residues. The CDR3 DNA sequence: TGTGCCAGTAGTATTCGGGGGGACTCCTACAATGAGCAGTTCTTC. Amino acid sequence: CASSIRGDSYNEQFF.

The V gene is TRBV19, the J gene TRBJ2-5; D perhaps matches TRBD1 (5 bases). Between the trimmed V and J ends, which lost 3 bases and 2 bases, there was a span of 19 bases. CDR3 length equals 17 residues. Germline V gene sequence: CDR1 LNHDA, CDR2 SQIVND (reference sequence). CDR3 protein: CASSIRPVLGVQETQYF. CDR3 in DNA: TGTGCCAGTAGTATTCGCCCAGTCCTAGGGGTACAAGAGACCCAGTACTTC.

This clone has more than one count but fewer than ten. The CDR3 protein is CASSLRMRQGEQYF. The CDR3 coding sequence is TGTGCCAGCAGCTTAAGAATGCGGCAGGGCGAGCAGTACTTC. The chain is built from TRBV7-8 and TRBJ2-7; TRBD1 is a possible D gene (5 bases). Germline CDR1 is SGHVS and CDR2 is FQNEAQ. This CDR3 region has 14 residues. Trimming took 2 bases from V and 6 from J, leaving 14 bases between them.

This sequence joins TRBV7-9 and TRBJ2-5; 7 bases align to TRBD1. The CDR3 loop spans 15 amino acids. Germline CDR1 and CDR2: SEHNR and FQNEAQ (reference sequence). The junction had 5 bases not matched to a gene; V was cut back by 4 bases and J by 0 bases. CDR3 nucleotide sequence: TGTGCCAGCAGCTCTAAGGACAGGCACCAAGAGACCCAGTACTTC. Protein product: CASSSKDRHQETQYF.